This entry lists 11 T cell receptor beta chains sequenced from one sample in a study of cytomegalovirus exposure and HLA in healthy donors. Primers included in the PCR were 60 Vbeta and 13 Jbeta primers. The repertoire was sequenced with immunoSEQ multiplex PCR; TCRdb's copy has only in-frame clones and lacks some. The data show roughly 80,000 clones, with around 78% seen just once and 3% to 3.5% held by the top ten. The sequenced sample consisted of PBMCs. These TCRs come from a man between 40 and 49 years old in good health and CMV-seronegative.

This chain connects TRBV19 to TRBJ1-2, with 7 bases aligning to TRBD1. CDR1 is LNHDA, CDR2 SQIVND, per germline (reference sequence). Trimming took 3 bases from V and 4 from J; bases not matched to a gene: 8. This CDR3 contains 15 residues. The CDR3 DNA reads TGTGCCAGTAGTATTCCGGGGACAGCTTTCTATGGCTACACCTTC. Translation: CASSIPGTAFYGYTF.

For the CDR3, the DNA is TGCGCCAGCAGCCAAGGCAAGATCAGCTCCTACAATGAGCAGTTCTTC. This encodes CASSQGKISSYNEQFF. The chain recombines TRBV4-3 with TRBJ2-1; D gene uncertain. V gave up 1 base and J gave up 0 bases, with 10 bases separating them. Germline V lookup: CDR1 LGHNA, CDR2 YSLEER. The CDR3 runs to 16 residues.

This clone was observed once. This chain joins TRBV19 and TRBJ1-5, with D possibly TRBD1 on 5 matching bases. CDR3 length: 13 residues. V lost 9 bases to trimming and J lost 5 bases, with 14 bases between them. Per the germline V gene, CDR1 is LNHDA and CDR2 is SQIVND (reference sequence). The CDR3 DNA sequence: TGTGCCAGCGCGGGGCAGGGTCATCAGCCCCAGCATTTT. The encoded protein is CASAGQGHQPQHF.

This chain links TRBV6-5 with TRBJ1-1; 7 positions agree with TRBD1. Per the germline V gene, CDR1 is MNHEY and CDR2 is SVGAGI. After removal of 6 bases from V and 1 base from J, the junction contained 8 bases not matched to a gene. The CDR3 consists of 15 residues. In DNA, the CDR3 is TGTGCCAGCAGCCTTTTTTCAGGGGGGAACACTGAAGCTTTCTTT. Translation: CASSLFSGGNTEAFF.

The genes are TRBV7-9 and TRBJ2-7, with a possible D match to TRBD2 (5 bases). Per the germline V gene, CDR1 is SEHNR and CDR2 is FQNEAQ (reference sequence). This CDR3 comprises 17 residues. Trimming left V 0 bases short and J 0 bases short, with 15 bases between. This chain's CDR3 is CASSLAVGPSTSYEQYF. In DNA form, the CDR3 reads TGTGCCAGCAGCTTAGCCGTCGGGCCTAGCACCTCCTACGAGCAGTACTTC.

The chain couples TRBV6-1 to TRBJ2-5; 7 bases agree with TRBD2. The J call may be in error: the DNA end matches TRBJ2-7 better. Germline assignment: CDR1 MNHNS and CDR2 SASEGT. The CDR3 loop spans 13 amino acids. The chain's CDR3 is CASRALAPYEQYF. The DNA for the CDR3 is TGTGCCAGCAGGGCACTAGCGCCGTACGAGCAGTACTTC.

V is TRBV18 and J is TRBJ2-3; 12 bases map to TRBD1. Per the germline V gene, CDR1 is KGHSH and CDR2 is LQKENI. The CDR3 extends over 15 amino acids. The trim removed 6 bases at V and 4 bases at J, leaving 5 bases unmatched. CDR3: CASSPGTGGPDTQYF. The CDR3 DNA follows: TGTGCCAGCTCCCCCGGGACAGGGGGCCCAGATACGCAGTATTTT. The full variable domain, its missing parts supplied by reference TRBV18 and TRBJ2-3, is NAGVMQNPRHLVRRRGQEARLRCSPMKGHSHVYWYRQLPEEGLKFMVYLQKENIIDESGMPKERFSAEFPKEGPSILRIQQVVRGDSAAYFCASSPGTGGPDTQYFGPGTRLTVL.

The genes are TRBV28 and TRBJ1-5; 9 bases fit TRBD1. Germline CDR1 MDHEN, CDR2 SYDVKM. The CDR3 runs 18 residues. After removal of 5 bases from V and 2 bases from J, the junction contained 13 bases not matched to a gene. Here the CDR3 DNA reads TGTGCCAGCAGTAGCACGGGACAGGGAACATGGGGCAATCAGCCCCAGCATTTT. It specifies CASSSTGQGTWGNQPQHF.

V gene TRBV6-1 combines with J gene TRBJ1-1; 7 bases agree with TRBD1. J lost 3 bases, V lost 3 bases, and 7 bases had no gene match. This CDR3 region has 15 residues. CDR1 and CDR2 from the germline V gene are MNHNS and SASEGT. Here the CDR3 DNA reads TGTGCCAGCAGTGACCCGGGACAGCGCGACACTGAAGCTTTCTTT. Its protein product is CASSDPGQRDTEAFF.

The J gene is TRBJ2-2, the V gene TRBV21-1; the table calls TRBD2, which could not be checked here. TRBV21-1 is a pseudogene locus. The CDR3 is made up of 16 amino acids. DNA of the CDR3: TGTGCCAGCAGCAAACTAGCGGGCGTTACATCCGGGGAGCTGTTTTTT. The encoded protein is CASSKLAGVTSGELFF.

The chain joins TRBV7-2 to TRBJ2-3; D is unclear. CDR3 length equals 15 residues. V lost 7 bases and J lost 0, with 14 bases in between. Germline values: CDR1 SGHTA, CDR2 FQGNSA. This chain's CDR3 is CASTLPEASTDTQYF. The CDR3, as DNA: TGTGCCAGCACCCTACCCGAAGCTAGCACAGATACGCAGTATTTT.